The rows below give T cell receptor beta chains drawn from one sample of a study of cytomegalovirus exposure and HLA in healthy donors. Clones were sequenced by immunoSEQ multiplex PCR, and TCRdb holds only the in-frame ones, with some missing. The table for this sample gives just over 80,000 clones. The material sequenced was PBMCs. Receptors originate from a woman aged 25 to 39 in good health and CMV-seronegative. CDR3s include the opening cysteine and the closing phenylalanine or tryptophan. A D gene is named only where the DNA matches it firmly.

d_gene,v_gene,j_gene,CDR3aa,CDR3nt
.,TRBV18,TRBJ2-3,CASSPRLAITDTQYF,TGTGCCAGCTCACCGAGGCTAGCAATAACAGATACGCAGTATTTT
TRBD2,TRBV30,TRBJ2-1,CAWSPSRGRVNEQFF,TGTGCCTGGAGCCCGTCGCGCGGGAGGGTAAATGAGCAGTTCTTC
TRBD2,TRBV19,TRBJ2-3,CASSVRLAGGPDTQYF,TGTGCCAGTAGTGTCCGACTAGCGGGGGGACCAGATACGCAGTATTTT
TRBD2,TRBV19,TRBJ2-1,CASTVLAGGFNEQFF,TGTGCCAGTACCGTACTAGCGGGGGGGTTCAATGAGCAGTTCTTC
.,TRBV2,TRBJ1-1,CASSDPDRIEAFF,TGTGCCAGCAGTGACCCCGACAGGATTGAAGCTTTCTTT
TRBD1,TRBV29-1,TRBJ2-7,CSVWTGVIHEQYF,TGCAGCGTCTGGACAGGGGTGATCCACGAGCAGTACTTC
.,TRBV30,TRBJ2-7,CAWARRISYEQYF,TGTGCCTGGGCCCGCAGAATCTCCTACGAGCAGTACTTC
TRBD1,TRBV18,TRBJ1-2,CASSPGQGAIGYTF,TGTGCCAGCTCCCCGGGACAGGGAGCTATAGGCTACACCTTC
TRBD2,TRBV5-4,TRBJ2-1,CASSLAPGRQRGGNEQFF,TGTGCCAGCAGCTTGGCTCCCGGGCGCCAGCGGGGGGGCAATGAGCAGTTCTTC
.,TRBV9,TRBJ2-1,CASSVGWGAYNEQFF,TGTGCCAGCAGCGTAGGATGGGGGGCCTACAATGAGCAGTTCTTC
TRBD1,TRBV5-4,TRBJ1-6,CASSLAQGQGNSPLHF,TGTGCCAGCAGCTTGGCCCAGGGACAGGGAAATTCACCCCTCCACTTT
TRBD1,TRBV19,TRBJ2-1,CASSNSPGQLYNEQFF,TGTGCCAGTAGTAACTCCCCGGGACAGCTATACAATGAGCAGTTCTTC
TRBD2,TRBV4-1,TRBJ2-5,CASSQEWERGRTQYF,TGCGCCAGCAGCCAAGAGTGGGAGCGGGGGAGGACCCAGTACTTC
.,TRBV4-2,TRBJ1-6,CASSQGADTPDSPLHF,TGTGCCAGCAGCCAAGGGGCAGACACACCGGATTCACCCCTCCACTTT
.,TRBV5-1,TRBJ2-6,CASSLRAGDSGANVLTF,TGCGCCAGCAGCTTGAGAGCAGGGGACTCTGGGGCCAACGTCCTGACTTTC
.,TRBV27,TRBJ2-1,CAARPRSISYNEQFF,TGTGCCGCACGACCCCGGAGTATCTCCTACAATGAGCAGTTCTTC
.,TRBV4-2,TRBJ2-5,CASSQESAGRETQYF,TGTGCCAGCAGCCAAGAATCGGCGGGCCGAGAGACCCAGTACTTC
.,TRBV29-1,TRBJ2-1,CSVPPDGRDFSDNEQFF,TGCAGCGTTCCTCCGGACGGCAGGGACTTCTCCGACAATGAGCAGTTCTTC
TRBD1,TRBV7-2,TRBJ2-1,CASSLGQPSNEQFF,TGTGCCAGCAGCCTGGGACAGCCTTCCAATGAGCAGTTCTTC
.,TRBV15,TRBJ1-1,CATSRDSVRGTEAFF,TGTGCCACCAGCAGAGATTCGGTACGGGGCACTGAAGCTTTCTTT
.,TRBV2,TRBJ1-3,CASSGLGAGNTIYF,TGTGCCAGCAGTGGACTCGGGGCTGGAAACACCATATATTTT
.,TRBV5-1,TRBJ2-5,CASSLATAGETQYF,TGCGCCAGCAGCTTGGCGACGGCGGGAGAGACCCAGTACTTC
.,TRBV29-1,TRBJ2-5,CSVEGLTYQETQYF,TGCAGCGTTGAGGGACTTACCTACCAAGAGACCCAGTACTTC
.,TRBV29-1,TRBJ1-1,CSVVPLHADTEAFF,TGCAGCGTTGTCCCTCTCCACGCGGACACTGAAGCTTTCTTT
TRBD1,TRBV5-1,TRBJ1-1,CASSSATGMSEAFF,TGCGCCAGCAGCTCCGCGACAGGGATGAGTGAAGCTTTCTTT
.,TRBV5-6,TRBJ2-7,CASSLTNTYEQYF,TGTGCCAGCAGCTTGACAAATACCTACGAGCAGTACTTC
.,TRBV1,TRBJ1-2,CTSSRSVYANGYTF,TGCACCAGCAGCCGGAGCGTTTATGCGAATGGCTACACCTTC
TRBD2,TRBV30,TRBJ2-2,CAWRGASGRVDTGELFF,TGTGCTTGGAGAGGGGCTAGCGGGAGGGTAGACACCGGGGAGCTGTTTTTT
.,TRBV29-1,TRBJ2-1,CSVSRVRDNEQFF,TGCAGCGTTTCTCGGGTGAGGGACAATGAGCAGTTCTTC
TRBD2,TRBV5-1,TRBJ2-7,CASSWISGSRSYEQYF,TGCGCCAGCAGCTGGATTAGCGGGAGCCGCTCCTACGAGCAGTACTTC
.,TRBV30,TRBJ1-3,CACFGNTIYF,TGTGCCTGCTTTGGAAACACCATATATTTT
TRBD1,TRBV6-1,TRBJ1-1,CASSDQGQVNTEAFF,TGTGCCAGCAGTGATCAGGGACAGGTTAACACTGAAGCTTTCTTT
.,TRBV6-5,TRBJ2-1,CASSLAVSHNEQFF,TGTGCCAGCAGTTTGGCAGTTTCCCACAATGAGCAGTTCTTC
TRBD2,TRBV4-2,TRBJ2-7,CASSPLAGGKYEQYF,TGTGCCAGCAGCCCCTTAGCGGGGGGGAAGTACGAGCAGTACTTC
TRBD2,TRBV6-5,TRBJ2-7,CASSYSISGRGEQYF,TGTGCCAGCAGTTACTCGATTAGCGGGAGGGGCGAGCAGTACTTC
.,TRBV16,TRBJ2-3,CASSLGTDTQYF,TGTGCCAGCAGCCTAGGCACAGATACGCAGTATTTT
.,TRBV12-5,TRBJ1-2,CASGQGQNYGYTF,TGTGCTAGTGGCCAGGGGCAGAACTATGGCTACACCTTC
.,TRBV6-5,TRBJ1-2,CASSYSSQGNYGYTF,TGTGCCAGCAGTTACTCGTCCCAGGGTAACTATGGCTACACCTTC
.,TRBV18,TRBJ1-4,CASSPENRFNEKLFF,TGTGCCAGCTCACCGGAGAACAGGTTTAATGAAAAACTGTTTTTT
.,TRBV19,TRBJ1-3,CASSSSTGSGNTIYF,TGTGCCAGTAGTAGCTCGACAGGCTCTGGAAACACCATATATTTT
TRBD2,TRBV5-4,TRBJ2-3,CASSLGEIAGVGTDTQYF,TGTGCCAGCAGCTTGGGCGAAATAGCGGGGGTGGGCACAGATACGCAGTATTTT
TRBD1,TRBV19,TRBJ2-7,CASSTGQGHAYEQYF,TGTGCCAGTAGTACTGGACAGGGGCACGCCTACGAGCAGTACTTC
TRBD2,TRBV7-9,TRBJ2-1,CASSSLAGGYNEQFF,TGTGCCAGCAGCTCCCTAGCGGGAGGGTACAATGAGCAGTTCTTC
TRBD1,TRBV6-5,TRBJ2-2,CASSRTGGTGELFF,TGTGCCAGCAGCAGGACAGGGGGAACCGGGGAGCTGTTTTTT